This T cell receptor beta chain derives from a study of identical twins. TCRdb fed the 5' RACE reads into MiXCR, producing one record per CDR3 protein. The data contain a few hundred thousand distinct CDR3 sequences, around 9.6% of them seen just once; the ten biggest clones take up under 3.5%. Unmatched junction bases numbered 9, after V lost 5 bases and J lost 4 bases. Germline CDR1 is SGHTA and CDR2 is FQGNSA. The CDR3 is made up of 16 amino acids. On this clonotype: Its matching antigen is unknown.

Study results and limitations: Invariant populations such as MAIT and iNKT cells could partly muddle zero-insertion analyses. Abundant beta clonotypes from cord blood bore fewer insertions; memory repertoires lacked this pattern.

These records were also assigned to another study, of yellow fever vaccine responses in identical twins.

The chain couples TRBV7-2 to TRBJ2-3, with 10 bases matching TRBD1. This receptor was taken from a woman aged 18 to 35 in good health. Material for sequencing was PBMCs. In DNA, the CDR3 is TGTGCCAGCAGCCCTACCGGTGGGACAGGGGCAGATACGCAGTATTTT. This gives the protein CASSPTGGTGADTQYF.